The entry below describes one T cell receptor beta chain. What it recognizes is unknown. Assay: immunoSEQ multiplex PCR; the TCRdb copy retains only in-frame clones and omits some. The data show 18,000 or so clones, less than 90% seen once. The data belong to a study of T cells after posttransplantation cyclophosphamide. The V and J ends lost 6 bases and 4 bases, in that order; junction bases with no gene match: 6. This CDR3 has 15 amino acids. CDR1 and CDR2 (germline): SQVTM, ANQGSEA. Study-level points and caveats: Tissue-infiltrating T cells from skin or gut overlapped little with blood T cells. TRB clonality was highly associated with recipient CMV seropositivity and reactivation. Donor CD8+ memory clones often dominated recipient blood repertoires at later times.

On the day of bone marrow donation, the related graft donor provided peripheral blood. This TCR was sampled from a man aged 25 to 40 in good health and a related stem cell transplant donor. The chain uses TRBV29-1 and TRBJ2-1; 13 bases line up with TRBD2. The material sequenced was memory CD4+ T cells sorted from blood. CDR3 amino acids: CSVRTSGGQYNEQFF. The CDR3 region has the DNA TGCAGCGTCCGGACTAGCGGGGGCCAATACAATGAGCAGTTCTTC.